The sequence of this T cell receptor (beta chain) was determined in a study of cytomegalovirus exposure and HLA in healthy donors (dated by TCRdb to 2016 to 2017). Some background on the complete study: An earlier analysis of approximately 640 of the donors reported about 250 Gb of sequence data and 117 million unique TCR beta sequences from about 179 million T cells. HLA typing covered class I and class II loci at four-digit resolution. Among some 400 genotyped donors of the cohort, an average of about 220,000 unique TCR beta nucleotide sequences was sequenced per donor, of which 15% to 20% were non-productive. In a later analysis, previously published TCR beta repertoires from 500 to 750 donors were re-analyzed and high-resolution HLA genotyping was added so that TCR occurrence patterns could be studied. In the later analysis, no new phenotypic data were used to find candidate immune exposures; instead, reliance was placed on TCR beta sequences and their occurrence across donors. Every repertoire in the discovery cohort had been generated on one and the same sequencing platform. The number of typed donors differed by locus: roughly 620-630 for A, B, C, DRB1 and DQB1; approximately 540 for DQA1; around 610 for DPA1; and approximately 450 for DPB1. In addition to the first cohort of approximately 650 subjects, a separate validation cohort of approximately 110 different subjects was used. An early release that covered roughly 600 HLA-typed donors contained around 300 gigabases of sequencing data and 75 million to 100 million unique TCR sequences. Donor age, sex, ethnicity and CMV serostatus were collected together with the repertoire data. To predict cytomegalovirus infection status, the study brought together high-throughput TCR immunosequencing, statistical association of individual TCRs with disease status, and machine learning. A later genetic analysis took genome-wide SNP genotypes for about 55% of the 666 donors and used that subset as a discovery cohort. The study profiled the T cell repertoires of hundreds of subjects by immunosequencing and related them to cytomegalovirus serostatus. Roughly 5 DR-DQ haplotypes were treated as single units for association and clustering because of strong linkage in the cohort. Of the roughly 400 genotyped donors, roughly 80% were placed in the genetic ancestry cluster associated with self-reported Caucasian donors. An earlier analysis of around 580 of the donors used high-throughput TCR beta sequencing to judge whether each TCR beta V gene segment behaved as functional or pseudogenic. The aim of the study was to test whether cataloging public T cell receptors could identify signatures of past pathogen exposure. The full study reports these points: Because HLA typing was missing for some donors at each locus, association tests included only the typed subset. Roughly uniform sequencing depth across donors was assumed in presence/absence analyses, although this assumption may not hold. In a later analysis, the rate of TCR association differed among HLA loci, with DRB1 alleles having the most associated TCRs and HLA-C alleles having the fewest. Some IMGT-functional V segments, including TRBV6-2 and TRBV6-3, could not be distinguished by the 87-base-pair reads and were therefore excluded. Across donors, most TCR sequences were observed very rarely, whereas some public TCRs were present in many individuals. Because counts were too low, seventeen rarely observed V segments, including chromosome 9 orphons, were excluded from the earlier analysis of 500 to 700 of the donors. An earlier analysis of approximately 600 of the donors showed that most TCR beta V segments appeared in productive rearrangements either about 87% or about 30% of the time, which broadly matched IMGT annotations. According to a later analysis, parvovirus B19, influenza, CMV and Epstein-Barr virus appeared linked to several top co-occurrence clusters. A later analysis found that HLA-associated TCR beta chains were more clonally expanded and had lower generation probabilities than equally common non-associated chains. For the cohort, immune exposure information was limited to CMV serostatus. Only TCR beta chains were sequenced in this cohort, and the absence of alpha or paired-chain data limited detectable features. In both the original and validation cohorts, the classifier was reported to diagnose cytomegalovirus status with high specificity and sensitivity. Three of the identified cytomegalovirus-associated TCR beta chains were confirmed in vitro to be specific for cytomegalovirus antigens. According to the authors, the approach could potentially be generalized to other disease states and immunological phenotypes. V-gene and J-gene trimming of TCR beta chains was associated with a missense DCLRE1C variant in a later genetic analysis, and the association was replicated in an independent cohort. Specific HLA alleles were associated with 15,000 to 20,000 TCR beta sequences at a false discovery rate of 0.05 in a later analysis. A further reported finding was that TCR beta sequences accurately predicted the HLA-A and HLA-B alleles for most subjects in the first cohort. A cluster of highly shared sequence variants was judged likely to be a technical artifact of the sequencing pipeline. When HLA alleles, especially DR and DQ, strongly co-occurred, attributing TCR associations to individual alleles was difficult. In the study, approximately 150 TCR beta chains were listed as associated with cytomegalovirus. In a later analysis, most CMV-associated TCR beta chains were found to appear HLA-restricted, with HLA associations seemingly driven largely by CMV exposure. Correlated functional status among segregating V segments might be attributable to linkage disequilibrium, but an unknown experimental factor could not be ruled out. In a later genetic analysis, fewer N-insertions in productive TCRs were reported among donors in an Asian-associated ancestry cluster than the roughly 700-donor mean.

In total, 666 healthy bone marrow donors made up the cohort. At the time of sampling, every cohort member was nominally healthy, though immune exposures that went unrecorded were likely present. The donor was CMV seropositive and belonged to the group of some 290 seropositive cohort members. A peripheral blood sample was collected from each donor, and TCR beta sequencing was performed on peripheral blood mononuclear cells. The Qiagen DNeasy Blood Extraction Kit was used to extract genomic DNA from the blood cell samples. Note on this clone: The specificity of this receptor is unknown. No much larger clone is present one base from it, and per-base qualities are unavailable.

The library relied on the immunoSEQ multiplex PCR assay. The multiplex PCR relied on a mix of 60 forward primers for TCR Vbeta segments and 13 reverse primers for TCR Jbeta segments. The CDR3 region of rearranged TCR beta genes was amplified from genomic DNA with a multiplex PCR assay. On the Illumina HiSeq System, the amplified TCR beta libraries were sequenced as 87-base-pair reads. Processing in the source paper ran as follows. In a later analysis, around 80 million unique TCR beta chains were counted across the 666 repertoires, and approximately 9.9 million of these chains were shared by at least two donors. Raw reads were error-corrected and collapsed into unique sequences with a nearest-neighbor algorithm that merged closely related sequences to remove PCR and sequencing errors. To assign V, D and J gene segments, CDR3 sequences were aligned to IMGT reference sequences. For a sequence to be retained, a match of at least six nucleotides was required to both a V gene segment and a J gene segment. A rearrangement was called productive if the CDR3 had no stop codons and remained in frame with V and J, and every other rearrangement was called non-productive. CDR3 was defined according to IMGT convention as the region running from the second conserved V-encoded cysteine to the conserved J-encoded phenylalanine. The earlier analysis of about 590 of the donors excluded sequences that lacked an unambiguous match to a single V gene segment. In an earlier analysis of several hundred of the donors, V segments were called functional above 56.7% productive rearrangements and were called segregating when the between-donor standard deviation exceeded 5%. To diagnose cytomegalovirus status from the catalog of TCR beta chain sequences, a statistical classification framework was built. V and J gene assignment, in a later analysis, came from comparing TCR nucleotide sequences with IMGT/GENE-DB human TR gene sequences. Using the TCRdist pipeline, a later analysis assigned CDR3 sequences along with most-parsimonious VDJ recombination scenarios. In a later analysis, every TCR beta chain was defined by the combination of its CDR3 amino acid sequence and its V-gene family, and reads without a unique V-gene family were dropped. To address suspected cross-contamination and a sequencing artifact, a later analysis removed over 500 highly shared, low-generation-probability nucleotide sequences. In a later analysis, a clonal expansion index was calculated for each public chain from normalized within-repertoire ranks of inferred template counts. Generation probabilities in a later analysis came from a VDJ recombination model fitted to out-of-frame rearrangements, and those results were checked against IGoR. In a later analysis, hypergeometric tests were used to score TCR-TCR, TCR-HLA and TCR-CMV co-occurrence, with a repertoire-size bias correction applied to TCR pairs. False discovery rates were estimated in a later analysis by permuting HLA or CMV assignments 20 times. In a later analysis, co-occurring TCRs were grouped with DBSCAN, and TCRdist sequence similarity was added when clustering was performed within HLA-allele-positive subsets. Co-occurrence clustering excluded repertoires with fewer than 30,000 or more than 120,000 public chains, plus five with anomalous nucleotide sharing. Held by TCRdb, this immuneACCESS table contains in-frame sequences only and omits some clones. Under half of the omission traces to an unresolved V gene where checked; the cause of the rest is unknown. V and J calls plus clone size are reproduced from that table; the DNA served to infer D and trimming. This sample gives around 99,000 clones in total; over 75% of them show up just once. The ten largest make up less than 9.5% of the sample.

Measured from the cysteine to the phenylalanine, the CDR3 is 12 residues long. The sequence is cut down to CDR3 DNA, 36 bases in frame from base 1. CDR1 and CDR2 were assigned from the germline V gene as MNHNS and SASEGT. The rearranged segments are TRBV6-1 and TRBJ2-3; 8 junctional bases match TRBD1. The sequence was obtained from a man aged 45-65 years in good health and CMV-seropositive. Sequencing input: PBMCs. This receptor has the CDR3 CGLRGQTDTQYF. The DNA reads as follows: TGTGGCCTCAGGGGGCAAACAGATACGCAGTATTTT.